The rows below give T cell receptor beta chains drawn from one sample of a study of T cell repertoires in cytomegalovirus infection. A single record per CDR3 protein comes from TCRdb applying MiXCR to the reads. The data hold about 490,000 distinct CDR3 sequences, with less than 30% observed a single time. The sample taken for sequencing was PBMCs. The receptors derive from a human donor in good health (CMV status not recorded). Some clones in this sample may be carry-over from other donors' samples. Each CDR3 is given with its conserved first and last residue. D genes are given only for firm matches. The listing skips clone size in some rows; elsewhere it reads once, few, many or a size class.

clone size	J gene	D gene	V gene	CDR3 DNA	CDR3 protein
few	TRBJ2-6	.	TRBV28	TGTGCCAGCAGTCTTCCCCGAGAAACGGGGTGGTCTGGGGCCAACGTCCTGACTTTC	CASSLPRETGWSGANVLTF
.	TRBJ1-3	.	TRBV18	TGTGCCAGCTCACCACCTGAAGGGACCGGAAACACCATATATTTT	CASSPPEGTGNTIYF
many	TRBJ1-6	.	TRBV7-8	TGTGCCAGCAGCTTAGTCGGGGGGAGGGGCAATTCACCCCTCCACTTT	CASSLVGGRGNSPLHF
.	TRBJ2-1	TRBD2	TRBV5-5	TGTGCCAGCAGCTTACTAGCGACCTACAATGAGCAGTTCTTC	CASSLLATYNEQFF
many	TRBJ2-5	TRBD2	TRBV7-2	TGTGCCAGCAGCCCGTGGGGACTAGCGTCCCAAGAGACCCAGTACTTC	CASSPWGLASQETQYF
many	TRBJ1-2	.	TRBV7-2	TGTGCCAGCAGCTTAGAAGGGTTTGGCTACACCTTC	CASSLEGFGYTF
.	TRBJ1-2	.	TRBV25-1	TGTGCCAGCAGTCTCAGGACAGACGACTACACCTTC	CASSLRTDDYTF
few	TRBJ1-2	.	TRBV27	TGTGCCAGCAGTTCCACCCGAGGGATCCTCGGCTACACCTTC	CASSSTRGILGYTF
few	TRBJ1-4	.	TRBV27	TGTGCCAGCAGTTCGACAGAAGATAATGAAAAACTGTTTTTT	CASSSTEDNEKLFF
few	TRBJ1-5	.	TRBV12-3/TRBV12-4	TGTGCCAGCAGTACGGGTCGCAATCAGCCCCAGCATTTT	CASSTGRNQPQHF
many	TRBJ2-2	.	TRBV11-2	TGTGCCAGCAACTTAATACGGGGCGGGGAGCTGTTTTTT	CASNLIRGGELFF
.	TRBJ1-2	TRBD1	TRBV5-1	TGCGCCAGCAGCCCGGACAGGGGTGGCTACACCTTC	CASSPDRGGYTF
many	TRBJ2-2	.	TRBV6-2/TRBV6-3	TGTGCCAGCAGTGAACTCAGGAGGGAGCTGTTTTTT	CASSELRRELFF
few	TRBJ2-7	.	TRBV28	TGTGCCAGCAAAGCGCCGGGGCTAGCCATCTACGAGCAGTACTTC	CASKAPGLAIYEQYF
few	TRBJ2-3	TRBD1	TRBV7-8	TGTGCCAGCAGCGCTAAACAGGGGGTTGAAGGAACAGATACGCAGTATTTT	CASSAKQGVEGTDTQYF
few	TRBJ2-1	TRBD2	TRBV6-5	TGTGCCAGCAGTTACCGGACTAGCGGGAGGCATGAGCAGTTCTTC	CASSYRTSGRHEQFF
.	TRBJ2-6	TRBD1	TRBV2	TGTGCCAGCACCCGGGGACAGCAGTCTTCTGGGGCCAACGTCCTGACTTTC	CASTRGQQSSGANVLTF
.	TRBJ2-1	TRBD2	TRBV6-2/TRBV6-3	TGTGCCAGCAGAGACGGACTAGTCATCAAGGAGCAGTTCTTC	CASRDGLVIKEQFF
many	TRBJ2-5	TRBD2	TRBV7-2	TGTGCCAGCAGCGGAAGCGGGGGCCTGGGGGAGACCCAGTACTTC	CASSGSGGLGETQYF
.	TRBJ1-2	.	TRBV5-6	TGTGCCAGCAGCCCCTGGACTTTTGGCTACACCTTC	CASSPWTFGYTF
.	TRBJ2-4	.	TRBV2	TGTGCCAGCAGCCTACTATGGGTGGGCAAAAACATTCAGTACTTC	CASSLLWVGKNIQYF
.	TRBJ1-2	.	TRBV7-9	TGTGCCAGCAGCTCCCTTGTTGGACCCACTAACTATGGCTACACCTTC	CASSSLVGPTNYGYTF
many	TRBJ1-5	.	TRBV7-2	TGTGCCAGCAGCAAACAGGTCGCAGGGCAGCCCCAGCATTTT	CASSKQVAGQPQHF
.	TRBJ1-4	.	TRBV7-9	TGTGCCAGCAGCAAAGGGGCCGAAAAACTGTTTTTT	CASSKGAEKLFF
.	TRBJ2-1	.	TRBV5-4	TGTGCCAGCAGCCCCAGCGGGGGAGGGGGCCATGAGCAGTTCTTC	CASSPSGGGGHEQFF
.	TRBJ2-1	TRBD2	TRBV28	TGTGCCAGCAGTGGGACTAGCGGGAGCAATGAGCAGTTCTTC	CASSGTSGSNEQFF
.	TRBJ2-7	.	TRBV6-5	TGTGCCAGCAGTTACTCTGGCTGGGCCTACGAGCAGTACTTC	CASSYSGWAYEQYF
.	TRBJ2-2	.	TRBV29-1	TGCAGCGTTGAAGATGGCACCGGGGAGCTGTTTTTT	CSVEDGTGELFF
.	TRBJ1-4	.	TRBV12-3/TRBV12-4	TGTGCCAGCAGTTTGGGAGGCACTGCAACTAATGAAAAACTGTTTTTT	CASSLGGTATNEKLFF
.	TRBJ2-7	.	TRBV6-2/TRBV6-3	TGTGCCAGCAGTTTCGTCATAGGGGCATCCTACGAGCAGTACTTC	CASSFVIGASYEQYF
few	TRBJ1-4	.	TRBV12-3/TRBV12-4	TGTGCCAGCGGAACAGTGATTAATGAAAAACTGTTTTTT	CASGTVINEKLFF
.	TRBJ2-7	.	TRBV28	TGTGCCAGCAGGTCTCAGGGTAGCTCCTACGAGCAGTACTTC	CASRSQGSSYEQYF
few	TRBJ2-5	.	TRBV29-1	TGCAGCGTTGCAGCTAGTCAAGAGACCCAGTACTTC	CSVAASQETQYF
.	TRBJ2-1	.	TRBV20-1	TGCAGTGCTCCTAACCCTCAGGGGACGTCCTACAATGAGCAGTTCTTC	CSAPNPQGTSYNEQFF
many	TRBJ2-1	TRBD2	TRBV7-2	TGTGCCAGCAGCTTGTTTGACAGCGGGAGGGCCCAGCAGTTCTTC	CASSLFDSGRAQQFF
.	TRBJ2-3	TRBD2	TRBV15	TGTGCCACCAGCAGAGGTCGACTAGCGGGAGGAACAGATACGCAGTATTTT	CATSRGRLAGGTDTQYF
.	TRBJ1-6	.	TRBV28	TGTGCCAGCACCCTCGGCGGTTCCGGGGCACCCCTCCACTTT	CASTLGGSGAPLHF
.	TRBJ2-7	.	TRBV28	TGTGCCCTTAGGCCGCCGGAGGGTAGGGAGCAGTACTTC	CALRPPEGREQYF
.	TRBJ2-1	.	TRBV20-1	TGCAGTGACTCGGACGGCCACAATGAGCAGTTCTTC	CSDSDGHNEQFF
many	TRBJ1-6	.	TRBV7-2	TGTGCCAGCAGCTTAGGAAACAGGTTTTCGACACCCCTCCACTTT	CASSLGNRFSTPLHF
.	TRBJ1-1	.	TRBV6-8	TGTGCCAGCAGACTCGACAGATTTTCCACTGAAGCTTTCTTT	CASRLDRFSTEAFF
.	TRBJ2-7	.	TRBV7-6	TGTGCCAGCAGGGGCTCTGGTGAGCAGTACTTC	CASRGSGEQYF
few	TRBJ2-3	.	TRBV15	TGTGCCACCAGCAGAGCCCCCAAGGATACGCAGTATTTT	CATSRAPKDTQYF
.	TRBJ1-6	.	TRBV6-1	TGTGCCAGCACTTTCGGGACTTATAATTCACCCCTCCACTTT	CASTFGTYNSPLHF
.	TRBJ1-2	TRBD1	TRBV10-3	TGTGCCATCAGTGAGTCAGGGACAGGACTCTATGGCTACACCTTC	CAISESGTGLYGYTF
few	TRBJ2-1	.	TRBV5-6	TGTGCCAGCAGCTTGGGCAGGGTTGAGCAGTTCTTC	CASSLGRVEQFF
.	TRBJ2-2	.	TRBV5-4	TGTGCCAGCAGCCGCAGGGCGTCGGGGGAGCTGTTTTTT	CASSRRASGELFF
many	TRBJ1-1	TRBD1	TRBV7-8	TGTGCCAGCAGCCCCCGGGACAGGGTAGACACTGAAGCTTTCTTT	CASSPRDRVDTEAFF
once	TRBJ2-2	TRBD2	TRBV7-2	TGTGCCAGCAGCATTATATCGGGAGGCACCGGGGAGCTGTTTTTT	CASSIISGGTGELFF
.	TRBJ1-2	.	TRBV6-2/TRBV6-3	TGTGCCAGCAGTTTAACTGGAGGCTACACCTTC	CASSLTGGYTF
.	TRBJ2-1	TRBD2	TRBV11-3	TGTGCCAGCAACGACGCGGTCGGGCGGGGGTTCGGCAATGAGCAGTTCTTC	CASNDAVGRGFGNEQFF
many	TRBJ2-1	TRBD2	TRBV5-6	TGTGCCAGCAGCCCCACAGGGACTAGCGGGAGGGCCTACAATGAGCAGTTCTTC	CASSPTGTSGRAYNEQFF
few	TRBJ1-1	TRBD1	TRBV5-1	TGCGCCAGCAGCTCTTTGGAGGTAGGGGGCAATGAAGCTTTCTTT	CASSSLEVGGNEAFF
.	TRBJ2-1	.	TRBV24-1	TGTGCCACCAGTGATCCCCCAGGGTACAATGAGCAGTTCTTC	CATSDPPGYNEQFF
few	TRBJ1-5	.	TRBV6-1	TGTGCCACCCGCCAGAGGGCTTTTAATCAGCCCCAGCATTTT	CATRQRAFNQPQHF
.	TRBJ2-1	TRBD1	TRBV11-3	TGTGCCAGCAGCCCCGGACAGGCCTATGAGCAGTTCTTC	CASSPGQAYEQFF
few	TRBJ2-1	TRBD2	TRBV12-5	TGTGCTAGTGGTTTGGGGACTAGCGTCAATGAGCAGTTCTTC	CASGLGTSVNEQFF
.	TRBJ2-2	.	TRBV2	TGTGCCAGCAATCCTAGGACAGACATTACCGGGGAGCTGTTTTTT	CASNPRTDITGELFF
.	TRBJ2-5	TRBD1	TRBV12-3/TRBV12-4	TGTGCCAGCAGTTTATACGCAGGGGGCGGAGAGACCCAGTACTTC	CASSLYAGGGETQYF